A single T cell receptor (beta chain) is shown here with its context. No antigen is known for it. The sample comes from a study of T-cell memory formation after mild COVID-19. Overall study context: TCR clusters showed largely donor specificity.

Researchers used 5'RACE with constant-segment primers to make TCR alpha and TCR beta cDNA libraries that carry sample barcodes and UMIs. TCRdb fed the 5' RACE reads into MiXCR, producing one record per CDR3 protein. The data show some 320,000 distinct CDR3 sequences, with roughly an eighth seen just once and roughly 23% held by the top ten. Per the germline V gene, CDR1 is SGHTA and CDR2 is FQGTGA. Trimming took 4 bases from V and 13 from J; bases not matched to a gene: 9. The length of the CDR3 is 13 residues. General study findings and limits: CD4/CD8 balance held among clones contracting day 15 to 85, and later expanders leaned CD4+.

The chain carries TRBV7-3 and TRBJ2-3; the match to TRBD1 covers 9 bases. What was sequenced was PBMCs or a T cell subset sorted from them (not recorded which). The TCR originated in a man aged 18 to 30 who had mild COVID-19 (a few samples of this study predate the infection). Cell type and time point are not known. The CDR3 sequence: CASSSIQGAKEYF. As DNA, the CDR3 is TGTGCCAGCAGCTCAATACAGGGGGCGAAGGAGTATTTT. The variable domain in full, with the rest retrieved from reference TRBV7-3 and TRBJ2-3, is GAGVSQTPSNKVTEKGKYVELRCDPISGHTALYWYRQSLGQGPEFLIYFQGTGAADDSGLPNDRFFAVRPEGSVSTLKIQRTERGDSAVYLCASSSIQGAKEYFGPGTRLTVL.